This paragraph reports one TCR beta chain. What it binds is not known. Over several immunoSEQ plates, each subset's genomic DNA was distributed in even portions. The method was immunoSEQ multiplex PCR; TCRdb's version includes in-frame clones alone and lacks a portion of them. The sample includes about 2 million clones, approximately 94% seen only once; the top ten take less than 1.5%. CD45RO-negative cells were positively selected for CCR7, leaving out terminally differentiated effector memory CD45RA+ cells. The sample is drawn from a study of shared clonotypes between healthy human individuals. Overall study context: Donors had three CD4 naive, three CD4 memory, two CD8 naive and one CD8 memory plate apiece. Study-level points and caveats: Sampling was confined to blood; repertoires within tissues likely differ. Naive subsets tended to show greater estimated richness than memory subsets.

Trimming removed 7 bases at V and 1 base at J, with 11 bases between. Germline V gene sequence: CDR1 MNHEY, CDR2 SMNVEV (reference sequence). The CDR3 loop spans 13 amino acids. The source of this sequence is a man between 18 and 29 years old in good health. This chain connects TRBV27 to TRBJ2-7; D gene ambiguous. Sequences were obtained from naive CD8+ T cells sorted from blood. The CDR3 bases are TGTGCCAGCACCGCACTGGGATCCTACGAGCAGTACTTC. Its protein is CASTALGSYEQYF.